The next 22 T cell receptor beta chains were all read from a single sample in a study of early T cells in non-severe SARS-CoV-2 infection. TCRdb passed the 5' RACE reads through MiXCR, listing each CDR3 protein once. The data contain about 25,000 distinct CDR3 sequences, around 5.4% of them singletons. The sample comprised whole blood. These receptors all stem from an adult who was a healthcare worker with PCR-confirmed SARS-CoV-2 infection or an uninfected control (not recorded which).

By share, this clonotype counts as medium-sized. J is TRBJ1-5 and V is TRBV2; 7 nucleotides match TRBD1. V lost 4 bases and J lost 7; bases outside the gene matches: 7. Germline-derived CDR1 and CDR2 are SNHLY and FYNNEI. This CDR3 region has 14 residues. The CDR3 region has the DNA TGTGCCAGCAGTGCAGGGACAGCAGGACAGCCCCAGCATTTT. It encodes CASSAGTAGQPQHF.

This clonotype came up many times. This rearrangement joins TRBV7-2 to TRBJ1-3; D not resolved. V lost 2 bases, J lost 6 bases, and 11 bases lay in between. CDR1 is SGHTA and CDR2 is FQGNSA in the germline V gene. The CDR3 spans 14 residues. CDR3 DNA sequence: TGTGCCAGCAGCTTAAGGCCGCAGATAAACACCATATATTTT. Protein sequence: CASSLRPQINTIYF.

There are many counts of this clonotype. The chain couples TRBV18 to TRBJ2-5; 8 bases align to TRBD1. Trimming took 3 bases from V and 3 from J; bases not matched to a gene: 9. The CDR3 is 16 amino acids. Germline assignment: CDR1 KGHSH and CDR2 LQKENI. The CDR3 loop reads CASSPLRGQAKETQYF. In nucleotides, the CDR3 is TGTGCCAGCTCACCGCTACGGGGACAGGCGAAAGAGACCCAGTACTTC. The complete variable domain, with remaining parts taken from reference TRBV18 and TRBJ2-5, reads NAGVMQNPRHLVRRRGQEARLRCSPMKGHSHVYWYRQLPEEGLKFMVYLQKENIIDESGMPKERFSAEFPKEGPSILRIQQVVRGDSAAYFCASSPLRGQAKETQYFGPGTRLLVL.

The table lists this clonotype with many counts. The chain combines TRBV2 with TRBJ2-3, with D possibly TRBD2 on 6 matching bases. Germline V gene lookup returns CDR1 SNHLY and CDR2 FYNNEI. Trimming pared 6 bases from V and 5 bases from J, leaving 15 bases between. CDR3 size: 14 residues. In nucleotides, the CDR3 is TGTGCCAGCAGCGGGACTTGGGGAGTAGATACGCAGTATTTT. This codes for CASSGTWGVDTQYF.

This clonotype has ten or more counts. As DNA, the CDR3 is TGTGCCAGCAGTAATCGACTAGCGGGGGTGGAAGATACGCAGTATTTT. Amino acid sequence: CASSNRLAGVEDTQYF. This chain links TRBV25-1 with TRBJ2-3; TRBD2 matches at 12 bases. The CDR3 runs to 16 residues. V was pared by 5 bases and J by 5 bases, with 8 bases of the junction left unmatched. Germline V gives CDR1 MGHDK, CDR2 SYGVNS. The full variable domain, its missing parts supplied by reference TRBV25-1 and TRBJ2-3, is EADIYQTPRYLVIGTGKKITLECSQTMGHDKMYWYQQDPGMELHLIHYSYGVNSTEKGDLSSESTVSRIRTEHFPLTLESARPSHTSQYLCASSNRLAGVEDTQYFGPGTRLTVL.

In this sample, this clonotype turned up many times. CDR3 loop: CASSYESRGGYTF. CDR3 DNA sequence: TGTGCCAGCAGTTACGAGTCCCGGGGTGGCTACACCTTC. This chain links TRBV6-6 with TRBJ1-2, with D hard to call. V gave up 2 bases and J gave up 7 bases, with 11 bases separating them. Per the germline V gene, CDR1 is MNHNY and CDR2 is SVGAGI (reference sequence). The CDR3 is 13 amino acids.

This chain joins TRBV20-1 and TRBJ2-7; 9 nucleotides line up with TRBD1. V shed 6 bases and J 4 bases; nucleotides not matched to a gene: 10. Looked up from germline, CDR1 is DFQATT and CDR2 is SNEGSKA (reference sequence). The CDR3 runs 14 residues. As DNA, the CDR3 is TGCAGTGCGGTCTCCACAGGGGGCAGGTACGAGCAGTACTTC. Amino acid sequence: CSAVSTGGRYEQYF.

This chain joins TRBV2 and TRBJ2-2; D not certain. The CDR3 runs 13 residues. V was cut by 8 bases and J by 6 bases, with 13 bases left in between. CDR1 is SNHLY and CDR2 is FYNNEI in the germline V gene. CDR3 sequence (DNA): TGTGCCAGCCGGTTCGGTGGCGCCGGGGAGCTGTTTTTT. It yields the protein CASRFGGAGELFF.

The chain employs TRBV7-9 and TRBJ1-4; D not certain. This CDR3 region has 12 residues. The germline gives CDR1 SEHNR, CDR2 FQNEAQ (reference sequence). V was clipped by 5 bases and J by 7 bases, with 8 bases between them. The CDR3 DNA is TGTGCCAGCAGCCCAGAGAGTGAAAAACTGTTTTTT. It is translated as CASSPESEKLFF.

There are many counts of this clonotype. The chain has TRBV20-1 and TRBJ1-5; D gene unclear. Germline V gene data show CDR1 as DFQATT and CDR2 as SNEGSKA (reference sequence). Trimming cost V 1 base and J 2 bases, with 12 bases left between them. The CDR3 runs 15 residues. The CDR3 sequence: CSARVRGLGNQPQHF. The CDR3 DNA sequence: TGCAGTGCTAGAGTGAGAGGGTTGGGCAATCAGCCCCAGCATTTT.

The sample holds a few counts of this clonotype. This chain connects TRBV2 to TRBJ1-5, with D maybe TRBD1 (6 bases). CDR3 size: 15 residues. Germline lookup yields CDR1 SNHLY and CDR2 FYNNEI. Trimming cost V 6 bases and J 2 bases, with 14 bases left between them. The CDR3 here is CASRAGDGGNQPQHF. The CDR3 nucleotides are TGTGCCAGCAGGGCAGGGGATGGAGGCAATCAGCCCCAGCATTTT.

The chain links TRBV28 to TRBJ1-2; a weak D match, TRBD1 (6 bases). V lost 6 bases and J lost 5, with 16 bases in between. CDR1 MDHEN and CDR2 SYDVKM come from the germline V gene. The CDR3 is made up of 14 amino acids. The CDR3 DNA reads as TGTGCCAGCAGCTCCCCGGCAACAGGGTATGGCTACACCTTC. Translated, it gives CASSSPATGYGYTF.

V is TRBV11-2 and J is TRBJ1-2; D unresolved. The ends were cut back, 2 bases at V and 3 bases at J, with 7 bases in the middle. This CDR3 contains 13 residues. CDR1 is SGHAT, CDR2 FQNNGV, per germline. The CDR3 here is CASSLFGDYGYTF. DNA for the CDR3: TGTGCCAGCAGCTTATTCGGGGACTATGGCTACACCTTC. Combining the CDR3 with reference TRBV11-2 and TRBJ1-2 gives the whole variable domain EAGVAQSPRYKIIEKRQSVAFWCNPISGHATLYWYQQILGQGPKLLIQFQNNGVVDDSQLPKDRFSAERLKGVDSTLKIQPAKLEDSAVYLCASSLFGDYGYTFGSGTRLTVV.

This clonotype was counted only a few times. V and J are TRBV4-3 and TRBJ2-1; 10 bases map to TRBD2. Per the germline V gene, CDR1 is LGHNA and CDR2 is YSLEER. V dropped 1 base and J dropped 1; count of bases not matched to a gene: 10. The CDR3 runs to 19 residues. For the CDR3, the DNA is TGCGCCAGCAGCCAAGGGGTACGACTAGCGGGTAGATCCTACAATGAGCAGTTCTTC. Translation: CASSQGVRLAGRSYNEQFF.

This clonotype occurred a few times. The gene calls are TRBV7-9 and TRBJ1-2; 7 bases line up with TRBD1. The CDR3 sequence is 15 residues long. Germline V lookup: CDR1 SEHNR, CDR2 FQNEAQ (reference sequence). V shed 1 base, J shed 4 bases, and the junction held 6 bases outside the gene matches. The CDR3 loop is CASSLEGARGYGYTF. CDR3 nucleotides: TGTGCCAGCAGCTTAGAGGGGGCGCGTGGCTATGGCTACACCTTC.

The J gene is TRBJ1-1, the V gene TRBV5-4; 11 bases match TRBD1. This CDR3 comprises 14 residues. Germline V CDR1 and CDR2: SGHNT, YYREEE (reference sequence). Trimming removed 5 bases from V and 4 bases from J; junction bases left unmatched: 4. The CDR3 is CASSTGTGGTEAFF. The CDR3 bases are TGTGCCAGCAGTACCGGGACAGGGGGCACTGAAGCTTTCTTT.

This clonotype was observed many times. This sequence joins TRBV5-1 and TRBJ1-2, with D hard to call. The CDR3 loop spans 15 amino acids. V gave up 0 bases and J gave up 3 bases, with 12 bases separating them. Germline V gives CDR1 SGHRS, CDR2 YFSETQ. CDR3 in amino acids: CASSLAASPDYGYTF. In DNA form, the CDR3 reads TGCGCCAGCAGCTTGGCGGCCTCCCCGGACTATGGCTACACCTTC.

This clonotype has a count of ten or more. The rearrangement joins TRBV7-6 to TRBJ2-7; D is unclear. V was shortened by 3 bases and J by 3 bases, with 9 bases between the two germline ends. CDR1 SGHVS and CDR2 FNYEAQ come from the germline V gene. This CDR3 has 13 amino acids. The CDR3 loop reads CASSLNDGYEQYF. The CDR3 nucleotides read TGTGCCAGCAGCTTGAATGACGGCTACGAGCAGTACTTC.

The J gene is TRBJ2-6, the V gene TRBV12-3 or TRBV12-4; D may be TRBD2 (5 bases). This CDR3 spans 22 amino acids. V lost 6 bases, J lost 0 bases, and 30 bases lay in between. DNA for the CDR3: TGTGCCAGCAGCCCGGGATATTTCCTTACACCCGGCACGGTCTCTGGGGCCAACGTCCTGACTTTC. Translated, it gives CASSPGYFLTPGTVSGANVLTF.

In this sample, this clonotype turned up many times. The J gene is TRBJ2-7, the V gene TRBV9, with TRBD1 identical over 9 bases. CDR3 length equals 16 residues. Germline CDR1 SGDLS, CDR2 YYNGEE. V lost 3 bases to trimming and J lost 5 bases; unmatched junction nucleotides: 12. DNA of the CDR3: TGTGCCAGCAGCGCTTCCCCGGGACAGGGATGGAACGAGCAGTACTTC. It specifies CASSASPGQGWNEQYF. Complete variable domain (other parts from reference TRBV9 and TRBJ2-7): DSGVTQTPKHLITATGQRVTLRCSPRSGDLSVYWYQQSLDQGLQFLIQYYNGEERAKGNILERFSAQQFPDLHSELNLSSLELGDSALYFCASSASPGQGWNEQYFGPGTRLTVT.

The chain joins TRBV10-2 to TRBJ2-5; no firm D call. This CDR3 is 13 amino acids long. Trimming left V 6 bases short and J 5 bases short, with 13 bases between. CDR1 is WSHSY, CDR2 SAAADI, per germline. This CDR3 is CASSKGTWETQYF. The CDR3, as DNA: TGCGCCAGCAGCAAGGGAACATGGGAGACCCAGTACTTC.

This clonotype has just a few counts. The chain uses TRBV18 and TRBJ2-7, with 11 nucleotides matching TRBD1. V gave up 1 base and J gave up 4 bases; unmatched junction bases: 3. In germline, CDR1 is KGHSH, CDR2 LQKENI. This CDR3 has 15 amino acids. The CDR3 DNA reads as TGTGCCAGCTCACCACGGGACAGGGGGGTTTACGAGCAGTACTTC. Protein product: CASSPRDRGVYEQYF.